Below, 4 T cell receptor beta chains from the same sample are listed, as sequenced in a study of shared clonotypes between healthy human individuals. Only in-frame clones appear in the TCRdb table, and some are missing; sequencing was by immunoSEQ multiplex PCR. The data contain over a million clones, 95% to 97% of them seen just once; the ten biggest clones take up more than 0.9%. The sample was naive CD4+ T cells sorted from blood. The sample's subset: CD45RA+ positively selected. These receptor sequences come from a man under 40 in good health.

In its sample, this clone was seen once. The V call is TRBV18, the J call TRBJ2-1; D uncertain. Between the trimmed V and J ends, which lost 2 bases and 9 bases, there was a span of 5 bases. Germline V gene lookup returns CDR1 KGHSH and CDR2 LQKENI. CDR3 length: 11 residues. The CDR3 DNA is TGTGCCAGCTCACCAGCTCTTGAGCAGTTCTTC. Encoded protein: CASSPALEQFF.

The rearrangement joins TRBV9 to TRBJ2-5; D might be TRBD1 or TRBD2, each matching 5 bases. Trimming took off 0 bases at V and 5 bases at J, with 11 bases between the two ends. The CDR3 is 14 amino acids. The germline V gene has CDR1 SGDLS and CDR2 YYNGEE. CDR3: CASSVEGTTETQYF. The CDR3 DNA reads TGTGCCAGCAGCGTAGAAGGGACCACGGAGACCCAGTACTTC.

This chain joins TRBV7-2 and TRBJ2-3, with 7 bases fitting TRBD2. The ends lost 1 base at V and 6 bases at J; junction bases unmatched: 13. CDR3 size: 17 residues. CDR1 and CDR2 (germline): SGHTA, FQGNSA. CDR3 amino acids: CASSLVLVGGPGDTQYF. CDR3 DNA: TGTGCCAGCAGCTTAGTGCTAGTGGGAGGGCCGGGGGATACGCAGTATTTT.

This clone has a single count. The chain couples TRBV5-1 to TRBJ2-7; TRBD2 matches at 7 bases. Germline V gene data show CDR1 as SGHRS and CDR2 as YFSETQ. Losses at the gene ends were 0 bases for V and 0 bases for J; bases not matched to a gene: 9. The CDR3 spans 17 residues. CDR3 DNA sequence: TGCGCCAGCAGCTTGGGCCTTTATACTAGCGACTCCTACGAGCAGTACTTC. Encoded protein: CASSLGLYTSDSYEQYF.